Listed below are T cell receptor beta chains from one sample, sequenced in a study of molecular identifiers for immune sequencing clone quantification. TCRdb redid the calling of the PCR reads with MiXCR, one entry per CDR3 protein. Here the sample spans approximately 590,000 distinct CDR3 sequences, about 25% being singletons. Sequenced: naive CD8+ T cells from blood, with Jurkat cell RNA spiked in. All receptors derive from a human donor in good health. Some libraries in this study had Jurkat cell RNA spiked in. CDR3s include the opening cysteine and the closing phenylalanine or tryptophan. The order of the fields is J gene, clone size, D gene, V gene, CDR3 DNA, CDR3 protein. The D gene is left open where the match is weak. Size values are once, few and many counts, or a class for expanded clones, and some rows have none.

j_gene: TRBJ2-7; abundance: few; d_gene: .; v_gene: TRBV7-9; CDR3nt: TGTGCCAGCAGCATTGGCCTGGAGACTAAACAGTACTTC; CDR3aa: CASSIGLETKQYF
j_gene: TRBJ1-2; abundance: many; d_gene: TRBD1; v_gene: TRBV2; CDR3nt: TGTGCCAGCAGTGAAACCGGGACAGGGAACTATGGCTACACCTTC; CDR3aa: CASSETGTGNYGYTF
j_gene: TRBJ2-2; abundance: .; d_gene: .; v_gene: TRBV27; CDR3nt: TGTGCCAGCAGTTTATTATCCCCCCAGGGCAACACCGGGGAGCTGTTTTTT; CDR3aa: CASSLLSPQGNTGELFF
j_gene: TRBJ2-1; abundance: many; d_gene: TRBD2; v_gene: TRBV5-5; CDR3nt: TGTGCCAGCAGCTTGGGAATAGCGGGATCCAATGAGCAGTTCTTC; CDR3aa: CASSLGIAGSNEQFF
j_gene: TRBJ1-1; abundance: .; d_gene: .; v_gene: TRBV28; CDR3nt: TGTGCCAGCAGCCCCCGGAGAGGGGGTAAAGCTTTCTTT; CDR3aa: CASSPRRGGKAFF
j_gene: TRBJ2-2; abundance: many; d_gene: TRBD1; v_gene: TRBV7-9; CDR3nt: TGTGCCAGCAGTACCCCCGGGACAGGGCCTGGCGCCGGGGAGCTGTTTTTT; CDR3aa: CASSTPGTGPGAGELFF
j_gene: TRBJ2-7; abundance: many; d_gene: TRBD2; v_gene: TRBV7-2; CDR3nt: TGTGCCAGCAGCTTATCTCTAGCGGGAGGGCTTTTCGACGAGCAGTACTTC; CDR3aa: CASSLSLAGGLFDEQYF
j_gene: TRBJ2-5; abundance: .; d_gene: TRBD2; v_gene: TRBV3-1; CDR3nt: TGTGCCAGCAGCGATGGACTAGCGAAAGGGGGGACCCAGTACTTC; CDR3aa: CASSDGLAKGGTQYF
j_gene: TRBJ2-3; abundance: few; d_gene: .; v_gene: TRBV20-1; CDR3nt: TGCAGTGCTAAAGACACGCCTGGGGACCCCACAGATACGCAGTATTTT; CDR3aa: CSAKDTPGDPTDTQYF
j_gene: TRBJ1-1; abundance: many; d_gene: TRBD1; v_gene: TRBV29-1; CDR3nt: TGCAGCGTTATTTACAGGGGTAGTGGCACTGAAGCTTTCTTT; CDR3aa: CSVIYRGSGTEAFF
j_gene: TRBJ1-2; abundance: .; d_gene: TRBD1; v_gene: TRBV29-1; CDR3nt: TGCAGCGTTGTAGGGGGGACAGGGGGAGTTTGGAAAGATGGCTACACCTTC; CDR3aa: CSVVGGTGGVWKDGYTF
j_gene: TRBJ2-3; abundance: many; d_gene: .; v_gene: TRBV5-1; CDR3nt: TGCGCCAGCGACTTGCGGGCCCACACAGATACGCAGTATTTT; CDR3aa: CASDLRAHTDTQYF
j_gene: TRBJ1-4; abundance: many; d_gene: TRBD1; v_gene: TRBV4-1; CDR3nt: TGCGCCAGCAGCCACGCGACAGGGGAATTGGAAAAACTGTTTTTT; CDR3aa: CASSHATGELEKLFF
j_gene: TRBJ2-2; abundance: few; d_gene: .; v_gene: TRBV7-9; CDR3nt: TGTGCCAGCAGCTTAGGTCTTACTCCCGGGGAGCTGTTTTTT; CDR3aa: CASSLGLTPGELFF
j_gene: TRBJ2-3; abundance: many; d_gene: TRBD2; v_gene: TRBV20-1; CDR3nt: TGCAGTGCTAGGCGGGAGGGAAGAGATACGCAGTATTTT; CDR3aa: CSARREGRDTQYF
j_gene: TRBJ2-7; abundance: many; d_gene: TRBD2; v_gene: TRBV7-2; CDR3nt: TGTGCCAGCAGCCCGGCTGGACTAGCGGTTAATTACGAGCAGTACTTC; CDR3aa: CASSPAGLAVNYEQYF
j_gene: TRBJ2-7; abundance: .; d_gene: .; v_gene: TRBV6-2/TRBV6-3; CDR3nt: TGTGCCAGCAGCCCCTTCGAGGCAGGCCACTCCTACGAGCAGTACTTC; CDR3aa: CASSPFEAGHSYEQYF
j_gene: TRBJ2-2; abundance: .; d_gene: .; v_gene: TRBV15; CDR3nt: TGTGCCACCAGCAGAGAAGGATCCGGGGAGCTGTTTTTT; CDR3aa: CATSREGSGELFF
j_gene: TRBJ1-5; abundance: many; d_gene: .; v_gene: TRBV27; CDR3nt: TGTGCCAGCAGTACTCCTCCGAGACAGCCCTATAGCAATCAGCCCCAGCATTTT; CDR3aa: CASSTPPRQPYSNQPQHF
j_gene: TRBJ2-5; abundance: .; d_gene: TRBD2; v_gene: TRBV2; CDR3nt: TGTGCCAGCAGTGAAGCGAGAGGAGGTAGCGGGACTTTGGAGACCCAGTACTTC; CDR3aa: CASSEARGGSGTLETQYF
j_gene: TRBJ1-2; abundance: few; d_gene: TRBD1; v_gene: TRBV5-6; CDR3nt: TGTGCCAGCAGCGTCGGGGACAGTTTCTATGGCTACACCTTC; CDR3aa: CASSVGDSFYGYTF
j_gene: TRBJ2-2; abundance: .; d_gene: .; v_gene: TRBV7-9; CDR3nt: TGTGCCAGCAGCCCGTCGATCGGGGAGCCGTTTTTT; CDR3aa: CASSPSIGEPFF
j_gene: TRBJ1-5; abundance: .; d_gene: TRBD1; v_gene: TRBV27; CDR3nt: TGTGCCAGCAGGGTGACAGGGGGCAACCAGCCCCAGCATTTT; CDR3aa: CASRVTGGNQPQHF
j_gene: TRBJ2-2; abundance: many; d_gene: .; v_gene: TRBV29-1; CDR3nt: TGCAGCGTTGAAGATCTTTACGGGCTGACCGGGGAGCTGTTTTTT; CDR3aa: CSVEDLYGLTGELFF
j_gene: TRBJ2-7; abundance: few; d_gene: .; v_gene: TRBV30; CDR3nt: TGTGCCTGGAGTGGTGGTCTGGGGTACGAGCAGTACTTC; CDR3aa: CAWSGGLGYEQYF
j_gene: TRBJ2-7; abundance: .; d_gene: TRBD2; v_gene: TRBV9; CDR3nt: TGTGCCAGCGGCGCCGGGACTAGCGGGAGGGATGAGCAGTACTTC; CDR3aa: CASGAGTSGRDEQYF